The clone carrying this T cell receptor beta chain has a single count. Antigen unknown. One end of the junction varies from germline; a read error may be responsible. This sample is part of a study of blood T cells in healthy people across ages. Study-level results: Higher diversity, along with more naive CD4+ cells, distinguished long-lived donors from aged donors. Diversity of TCR beta correlated strongly with naive T cell percentage.

At least 6 million PBMCs were isolated per sample. Alongside a J-beta primer mix, a sample-barcoded 5' primer served in a second PCR lasting roughly 6 to 11 cycles. A template-switch adaptor that had 12 random nucleotides put a tag on each cDNA molecule. TCRdb used MiXCR to reprocess the 5' RACE reads, holding one entry per CDR3 protein. The table shows around 870,000 distinct CDR3 sequences, with more than 25% occurring only once. Material: blood. The clonotype originates from a woman of 80 years or more in good health.

The CDR3 here is CTSSQGGGLYNEQFF. DNA for the CDR3: TGTACCAGCAGCCAAGGGGGGGGGCTCTACAATGAGCAGTTCTTC. The V gene is TRBV3-1, the J gene TRBJ2-1; perhaps TRBD2 as D (7 bases). CDR3 length: 15 residues. CDR1 and CDR2 (germline): LGHDT, YNNKEL (reference sequence).